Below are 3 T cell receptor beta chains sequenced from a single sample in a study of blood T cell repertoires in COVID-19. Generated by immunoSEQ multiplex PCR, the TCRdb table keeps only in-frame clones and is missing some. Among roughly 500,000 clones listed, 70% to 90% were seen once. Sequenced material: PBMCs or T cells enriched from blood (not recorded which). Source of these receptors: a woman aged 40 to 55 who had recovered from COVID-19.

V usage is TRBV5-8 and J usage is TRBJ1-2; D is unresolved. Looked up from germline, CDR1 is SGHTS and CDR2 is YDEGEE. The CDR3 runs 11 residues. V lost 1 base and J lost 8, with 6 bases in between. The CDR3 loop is CASSLPRGYTF. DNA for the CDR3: TGTGCCAGCAGCTTGCCTAGAGGCTACACCTTC.

The CDR3 protein is CASSQLRGTRGLAELYSYNEQFF. CDR3 bases: TGTGCCAGCAGCCAACTAAGGGGTACTCGGGGACTAGCGGAATTATACTCCTACAATGAGCAGTTCTTC. This chain uses TRBV14 with TRBJ2-1, with 11 bases matching TRBD2. CDR1 is SGHDN, CDR2 FVKESK, per germline. The CDR3 is 23 amino acids. Trimming at V came to 2 bases and at J to 0 bases, leaving 21 bases not matched to a gene. Using reference TRBV14 and TRBJ2-1 for the parts outside the CDR3, the full variable domain is EAGVTQFPSHSVIEKGQTVTLRCDPISGHDNLYWYRRVMGKEIKFLLHFVKESKQDESGMPNNRFLAERTGGTYSTLKVQPAELEDSGVYFCASSQLRGTRGLAELYSYNEQFFGPGTRLTVL.

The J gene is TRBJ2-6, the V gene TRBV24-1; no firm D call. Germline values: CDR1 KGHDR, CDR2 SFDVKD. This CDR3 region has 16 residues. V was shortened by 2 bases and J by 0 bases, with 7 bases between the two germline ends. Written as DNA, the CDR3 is TGTGCCACCAGTGATTACCCCAGCTCTGGGGCCAACGTCCTGACTTTC. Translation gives CATSDYPSSGANVLTF.